This TCR beta chain was found in a study of T cell clonotyping in hematopoietic cell transplantation. Recipients were bled about 28 days pretransplant and at posttransplant days 30, 100, 180. Findings and limits, study-wide: Higher Inverse Simpson Index values in graft donor and pretransplant recipient predicted broader posttransplant TCR diversity. Without cell sorting, CD4 versus CD8 contributions remain unresolved.

A note on this clone: As yet, its antigen is unknown.

TCRdb keeps only in-frame clones here, not all; method: immunoSEQ multiplex PCR. The repertoire holds approximately 15,000 clones, more than 70% seen once, with more than 3.5% in the top ten. This CDR3 comprises 12 residues. V was pared by 8 bases and J by 1 base, with 8 bases between. Germline loops: CDR1 MNHNS, CDR2 SASEGT. The source was PBMCs, collected 100 days after allogeneic stem cell transplant. The rearrangement joins TRBV6-1 to TRBJ1-2, with D possibly TRBD1 on 6 matching bases. The clonotype originates from a male patient between 60 and 69 years old who had an allogeneic stem cell transplant from a related donor, so the T cells may come from the graft donor. Some clones in this sample may be carry-over from other donors' samples. CDR3 sequence: CASLQGNYGYTF. In DNA form, the CDR3 reads TGTGCCAGCCTACAGGGTAACTATGGCTACACCTTC.